The rows below give T cell receptor beta chains drawn from one sample of a study of early T cells in non-severe SARS-CoV-2 infection. Via MiXCR, TCRdb re-called the 5' RACE reads, giving one row per CDR3 protein. Seen here are about 56,000 distinct CDR3 sequences, roughly 15% observed once, and the top ten hold approximately 4%. Sample: whole blood, taken at baseline. All receptors come from an adult who was a healthcare worker with PCR-confirmed SARS-CoV-2 infection or an uninfected control (not recorded which). Each CDR3 is given with its conserved first and last residue. D genes are given only for firm matches. Clone size is stated in some rows and not others, as once, few, many or a class when expanded.

CDR3: CASSGAGWTGGEQYF
DNA: TGTGCCAGCAGCGGAGCGGGATGGACAGGGGGCGAGCAGTACTTC
J: TRBJ2-7
V: TRBV12-3/TRBV12-4
length: 15
size: few
D: TRBD1

CDR3: CASQSSEAGVYEQYF
DNA: TGTGCCAGCCAGTCCTCCGAAGCGGGGGTCTACGAGCAGTACTTC
J: TRBJ2-7
V: TRBV19
length: 15
size: -
D: TRBD2

CDR3: CARLRRNPATDTQYF
DNA: TGTGCCAGACTCCGACGTAACCCTGCCACAGATACGCAGTATTTT
J: TRBJ2-3
V: TRBV2
length: 15
size: few
D: -

CDR3: CASRARGQSSGANVLTF
DNA: TGTGCCAGCAGGGCCCGGGGCCAAAGCTCTGGGGCCAACGTCCTGACTTTC
J: TRBJ2-6
V: TRBV27
length: 17
size: -
D: -

CDR3: CASSEGPLYEQYF
DNA: TGTGCCAGCTCAGAGGGGCCACTCTACGAGCAGTACTTC
J: TRBJ2-7
V: TRBV18
length: 13
size: many
D: -

CDR3: CASSLETWGTGELFF
DNA: TGCGCCAGCAGCTTAGAGACCTGGGGCACCGGGGAGCTGTTTTTT
J: TRBJ2-2
V: TRBV5-1
length: 15
size: -
D: -

CDR3: CASSRTGRNQPQHF
DNA: TGTGCCAGCAGCCGGACAGGGCGCAATCAGCCCCAGCATTTT
J: TRBJ1-5
V: TRBV7-9
length: 14
size: many
D: TRBD1

CDR3: CASSFQRTSGNTIYF
DNA: TGTGCCAGCAGCTTTCAAAGGACCTCTGGAAACACCATATATTTT
J: TRBJ1-3
V: TRBV13
length: 15
size: many
D: -

CDR3: CSASSRTSGTDTQYF
DNA: TGCAGTGCTAGTTCAAGGACTAGCGGCACAGATACGCAGTATTTT
J: TRBJ2-3
V: TRBV20-1
length: 15
size: many
D: TRBD2

CDR3: CSASGPLAGRGNEQFF
DNA: TGCAGTGCTAGTGGGCCACTAGCGGGAAGGGGAAATGAGCAGTTCTTC
J: TRBJ2-1
V: TRBV20-1
length: 16
size: few
D: TRBD2

CDR3: CSVGGKNIQYF
DNA: TGCAGTGTTGGGGGGAAAAACATTCAGTACTTC
J: TRBJ2-4
V: TRBV20-1
length: 11
size: -
D: -

CDR3: CASSLRPGGPNEQYF
DNA: TGCGCCAGCAGCTTGAGGCCGGGAGGGCCAAACGAGCAGTACTTC
J: TRBJ2-7
V: TRBV5-1
length: 15
size: -
D: TRBD2

CDR3: CASSPGLAGPSYEQYF
DNA: TGTGCCAGCAGCCCAGGACTAGCGGGGCCTTCCTACGAGCAGTACTTC
J: TRBJ2-7
V: TRBV14
length: 16
size: -
D: TRBD2

CDR3: CASSQAPGQGYEQYF
DNA: TGTGCCAGCAGCCAGGCCCCGGGACAGGGCTACGAGCAGTACTTC
J: TRBJ2-7
V: TRBV7-2
length: 15
size: -
D: TRBD1

CDR3: CASSRMDNQETQYF
DNA: TGTGCCAGCAGTAGAATGGATAACCAAGAGACCCAGTACTTC
J: TRBJ2-5
V: TRBV11-2
length: 14
size: -
D: -

CDR3: CSASEPPRPEQYF
DNA: TGCAGTGCTAGCGAGCCGCCGCGGCCCGAGCAGTACTTC
J: TRBJ2-7
V: TRBV20-1
length: 13
size: many
D: -